The 32 T cell receptor beta chains given below trace back to one sample, sequenced in a study of blood T cells in healthy people across ages. The use of a sample-barcoded 5' primer and a J-beta primer mix characterized a second PCR of roughly 6 to 11 cycles. MiXCR, run by TCRdb on the 5' RACE reads, gives a single entry per CDR3 protein. The table records 800,000 to 1,000,000 distinct CDR3 sequences, about 48% of them present only once. Sequenced input: blood. Source of these receptors: a man aged 25-45 years in good health.

This chain links TRBV4-2 with TRBJ2-1, with 10 bases that match TRBD1. J was trimmed by 5 bases and V by 3 bases; bases with no gene match: 10. The V gene's germline CDR1 is LGHNA and CDR2 YNFKEQ. This CDR3 is built from 17 residues. The CDR3, as DNA: TGTGCCAGCAGCCAGGGGGCCGGACAGGGGGTAGACAATGAGCAGTTCTTC. Protein sequence: CASSQGAGQGVDNEQFF.

This clonotype was detected many times. The V and J genes are TRBV6-5 and TRBJ1-5; no reliable D call. Germline V gives CDR1 MNHEY, CDR2 SVGAGI. V lost 5 bases and J lost 4, with 9 bases in between. The CDR3 is made up of 13 amino acids. Here the CDR3 DNA reads TGTGCCAGCAGTCTACAGCAAAATCAGCCCCAGCATTTT. Amino acid sequence: CASSLQQNQPQHF.

The gene calls are TRBV12-3 or TRBV12-4 and TRBJ1-2; 9 nucleotides line up with TRBD1. The CDR3 has 15 residues. V shed 1 base and J 2 bases; nucleotides not matched to a gene: 2. The CDR3 region has the DNA TGTGCCAGCAGTTTAGGGACAGGGGTAAACTATGGCTACACCTTC. It codes for CASSLGTGVNYGYTF.

In the case of this clonotype: Relative to the germline gene, one junction end is altered; a read error may explain this. The rearrangement links TRBV9 to TRBJ1-5, with D maybe TRBD1 (5 bases). This CDR3 is built from 14 residues. From germline, CDR1 is SGDLS and CDR2 YYNGEE. The CDR3 DNA reads as TGTGACAGCAGCGTAGATGGGGCCGGTCAGCCCCAGCATTTT. Translation gives CDSSVDGAGQPQHF.

The chain links TRBV10-3 to TRBJ1-5, with D maybe TRBD1 (5 bases). The germline V and J ends were trimmed by 2 bases and 1 base, with 9 bases remaining between them. Germline V gene data show CDR1 as ENHRY and CDR2 as SYGVKD. The CDR3 is made up of 15 amino acids. DNA of the CDR3: TGTGCCATCAGTGAGGGTCGGGGGAGCAATCAGCCCCAGCATTTT. This translates into CAISEGRGSNQPQHF.

The rearrangement joins TRBV20-1 to TRBJ2-1, with 8 bases aligning to TRBD2. Germline loops: CDR1 DFQATT, CDR2 SNEGSKA (reference sequence). V trimming: 0 bases; J trimming: 8 bases; junction bases outside the gene matches: 9. The CDR3 sequence is 15 residues long. This chain's CDR3 is CSARDFLAGIHEQFF. In nucleotides, the CDR3 is TGCAGTGCTAGAGATTTCCTAGCGGGTATCCATGAGCAGTTCTTC.

This clonotype was counted a few times. The chain uses TRBV12-3 or TRBV12-4 and TRBJ1-2; a weak D match, TRBD1 (6 bases). The length of the CDR3 is 14 residues. Trimming removed 4 bases at V and 4 bases at J, with 13 bases between. This CDR3 is CASSSWDTAYGYTF. The CDR3 DNA reads TGTGCCAGCAGTTCATGGGACACCGCCTATGGCTACACCTTC.

The V and J genes are TRBV3-1 and TRBJ1-4; maybe TRBD1 (5 bases). V was pared by 3 bases and J by 8 bases, with 19 bases between. The germline V gene encodes CDR1 LGHDT and CDR2 YNNKEL (reference sequence). CDR3 length: 16 residues. The CDR3 coding sequence is TGTGCCAGCAGCCAGGAAGGGGACGGCTTTTTCGAAAAACTGTTTTTT. Translation: CASSQEGDGFFEKLFF.

The chain couples TRBV9 to TRBJ2-5; the D call may be TRBD1 or TRBD2 (7 bases each). The J call may be faulty, since TRBJ2-7 better matches the DNA end. This CDR3 is 14 amino acids long. Germline values: CDR1 SGDLS, CDR2 YYNGEE. The CDR3 DNA follows: TGTGCCAGCAGCGAGCGGGACAGCCTCTACGAGCAGTACTTC. Protein: CASSERDSLYEQYF.

The chain has TRBV4-3 and TRBJ1-2; the D gene is possibly TRBD1 (5 bases). The CDR3 extends over 15 amino acids. V was pared by 3 bases and J by 0 bases, with 11 bases between. CDR1 is LGHNA and CDR2 is YSLEER in the germline V gene. CDR3 sequence reads: CASSHGGVANYGYTF. The CDR3 DNA follows: TGCGCCAGCAGCCATGGGGGGGTAGCTAACTATGGCTACACCTTC.

The V and J genes are TRBV29-1 and TRBJ2-3; 10 bases match TRBD2. There are 16 residues in the CDR3. Germline V lookup: CDR1 SQVTM, CDR2 ANQGSEA. Trimming took 3 bases from V and 6 from J; bases not matched to a gene: 12. The DNA for the CDR3 is TGCAGCGTTGAGGGCCCCACTAGCGGGGTAGGGGATACGCAGTATTTT. It is translated as CSVEGPTSGVGDTQYF.

The CDR3 DNA sequence: TGCAGTGCTAGGACTAGCGGGGGGGTCAAAGAGACCCAGTACTTC. It encodes CSARTSGGVKETQYF. The chain employs TRBV20-1 and TRBJ2-5, with 14 nucleotides matching TRBD2. The CDR3 totals 15 residues. Germline V gives CDR1 DFQATT, CDR2 SNEGSKA (reference sequence). V gave up 3 bases and J gave up 3 bases; unmatched junction bases: 3.

This clonotype was detected a few times. This rearrangement joins TRBV6-1 to TRBJ1-5; D call uncertain. The ends were cut back, 2 bases at V and 1 base at J, with 6 bases in the middle. CDR3 length: 14 amino acids. Germline CDR1 and CDR2: MNHNS and SASEGT. In DNA form, the CDR3 reads TGTGCCAGCAGTGAATCGCCAAGCAATCAGCCCCAGCATTTT. Protein sequence: CASSESPSNQPQHF.

This clonotype has a handful of counts. This rearrangement joins TRBV10-3 to TRBJ2-3, with no clear D. The V and J ends lost 6 bases and 9 bases respectively, with 10 bases between them. This CDR3 spans 11 amino acids. Germline V gene sequence: CDR1 ENHRY, CDR2 SYGVKD. CDR3 sequence: CAIRDLQTQYF. CDR3 in DNA: TGTGCCATCAGAGACTTGCAGACGCAGTATTTT.

The chain uses TRBV6-5 and TRBJ1-2, with D perhaps TRBD1 (6 bases). This CDR3 region has 18 residues. V dropped 2 bases and J dropped 0 bases, with 19 bases sitting between them. The V gene's germline CDR1 is MNHEY and CDR2 SVGAGI. The CDR3 here is CASSYKGGSAISNYGYTF. The CDR3 nucleotides are TGTGCCAGCAGTTACAAGGGGGGGTCAGCCATTTCTAACTATGGCTACACCTTC.

This clonotype has a handful of counts. The chain recombines TRBV6-2 or TRBV6-3 with TRBJ2-5; 7 bases line up with TRBD2. Trimming at V came to 2 bases and at J to 3 bases, leaving 9 bases not matched to a gene. The CDR3 has 16 amino acids. Germline V CDR1 and CDR2: MNHEY, SVGEGT. CDR3 DNA: TGTGCCAGCAGTTACCCCCCAGCGGGGCCTAAAGAGACCCAGTACTTC. It translates to CASSYPPAGPKETQYF.

The table lists this clonotype with a few counts. The chain joins TRBV13 to TRBJ2-3, with 7 bases lining up with TRBD1. Trimming at V came to 5 bases and at J to 0 bases, leaving 14 bases not matched to a gene. CDR1 and CDR2 from the germline V gene are PRHDT and FYEKMQ (reference sequence). This CDR3 has 18 residues. CDR3 in DNA: TGTGCCAGCAGCACGAGAGTCCAGGGCAGGGGGAGCACAGATACGCAGTATTTT. This gives the protein CASSTRVQGRGSTDTQYF.

V usage is TRBV7-2 and J usage is TRBJ1-4, with 8 bases aligning to TRBD1. CDR1 and CDR2 (germline): SGHTA, FQGNSA. V gave up 4 bases and J gave up 3 bases; unmatched junction bases: 7. CDR3 size: 16 residues. DNA of the CDR3: TGTGCCAGCAGCTCCCGACAGGGGCGTGCTAATGAAAAACTGTTTTTT. The encoded protein is CASSSRQGRANEKLFF. Combining the CDR3 with reference TRBV7-2 and TRBJ1-4 gives the whole variable domain GAGVSQSPSNKVTEKGKDVELRCDPISGHTALYWYRQSLGQGLEFLIYFQGNSAPDKSGLPSDRFSAERTGGSVSTLTIQRTQQEDSAVYLCASSSRQGRANEKLFFGSGTQLSVL.

This chain links TRBV28 with TRBJ1-2, with D possibly TRBD1 on 5 matching bases. V was trimmed by 8 bases and J by 8 bases, leaving 15 bases between them. Per the germline V gene, CDR1 is MDHEN and CDR2 is SYDVKM. The CDR3 runs 12 residues. The CDR3 loop is CASLQEGDGYTF. DNA of the CDR3: TGTGCCAGCCTACAGGAAGGGGACGGCTACACCTTC.

This chain joins TRBV12-3 or TRBV12-4 and TRBJ1-1, with a possible D match to TRBD1 (6 bases). The CDR3 runs to 16 residues. Trimming left V 6 bases short and J 0 bases short, with 17 bases between. The CDR3 DNA sequence: TGTGCCAGCAGCCTTGCCCAGGGGATCATGAACACTGAAGCTTTCTTT. The encoded protein is CASSLAQGIMNTEAFF.

The rearrangement links TRBV5-1 to TRBJ2-3, with 11 bases matching TRBD2. This CDR3 is 16 amino acids long. Per the germline V gene, CDR1 is SGHRS and CDR2 is YFSETQ. The V segment lost 4 bases and the J segment 4 bases; nucleotides outside the gene matches: 8. The chain's CDR3 is CASSPLAGGTADTQYF. As DNA, the CDR3 is TGCGCCAGCAGCCCGCTAGCGGGGGGCACCGCAGATACGCAGTATTTT.

This rearrangement joins TRBV7-2 to TRBJ2-5; 10 nucleotides agree with TRBD2. The CDR3 loop spans 17 amino acids. Germline CDR1 reads SGHTA; CDR2 reads FQGNSA. V lost 6 bases to trimming and J lost 2 bases; unmatched junction nucleotides: 12. Here the CDR3 DNA reads TGTGCCAGCAGGCGAAGCGGGGGGGCAGGGGTACAAGAGACCCAGTACTTC. This sequence encodes CASRRSGGAGVQETQYF.

The rearrangement links TRBV12-3 or TRBV12-4 to TRBJ2-6, with TRBD1 matching 7 bases. Unmatched junction bases numbered 8, after V lost 6 bases and J lost 0 bases. CDR3 length: 17 amino acids. The CDR3 here is CASSSPGQSSGANVLTF. DNA of the CDR3: TGTGCCAGCAGCTCTCCGGGACAGAGCTCTGGGGCCAACGTCCTGACTTTC.

The CDR3 DNA reads as TGTGCCAGCAGTCAAGGGACCTCTCGGGGCTATGGCTACACCTTC. Its protein product is CASSQGTSRGYGYTF. The chain is built from TRBV6-5 and TRBJ1-2; D is perhaps TRBD1 (5 bases). Germline loops: CDR1 MNHEY, CDR2 SVGAGI. Deletions cut 5 bases from V and 4 bases from J, with 17 bases between. The CDR3 totals 15 residues.

The chain joins TRBV2 to TRBJ2-5, with D perhaps given as TRBD1 or TRBD2 (6 bases each). The ends were cut back, 5 bases at V and 6 bases at J, with 13 bases in the middle. CDR3 length: 13 residues. Germline V gives CDR1 SNHLY, CDR2 FYNNEI. The CDR3 DNA reads TGTGCCAGCAGTACAGAAGGGGGGCAGACCCAGTACTTC. Encoded protein: CASSTEGGQTQYF.

This clonotype was detected a few times. The chain employs TRBV7-2 and TRBJ2-7; a possible D gene is TRBD2 (5 bases). V lost 1 base and J lost 2, with 6 bases in between. The CDR3 extends over 13 amino acids. CDR1 is SGHTA, CDR2 FQGNSA, per germline. This chain's CDR3 is CASSLERAYEQYF. CDR3 nucleotides: TGTGCCAGCAGCTTAGAGAGGGCCTACGAGCAGTACTTC.

The chain carries TRBV6-5 and TRBJ1-2; 8 bases are shared with TRBD1. The CDR3 is 13 amino acids. With 5 bases clipped from V and 8 bases from J, the junction kept 7 bases outside the gene matches. Germline CDR1 and CDR2: MNHEY and SVGAGI. CDR3 protein: CASSTTGVGGYTF. CDR3 nucleotide sequence: TGTGCCAGCAGTACGACAGGGGTGGGAGGCTACACCTTC.

V usage is TRBV5-1 and J usage is TRBJ1-1; the D gene is possibly TRBD1 (6 bases). V was clipped by 2 bases and J by 0 bases, with 14 bases between them. The CDR3 runs 16 residues. Germline CDR1 and CDR2: SGHRS and YFSETQ. The CDR3 sequence is CASSFGQRIMNTEAFF. The CDR3 DNA reads as TGCGCCAGCAGCTTTGGACAGCGAATTATGAACACTGAAGCTTTCTTT.

This chain connects TRBV5-1 to TRBJ1-4, with 8 bases identical to TRBD1. V lost 0 bases to trimming and J lost 8 bases; unmatched junction nucleotides: 9. This CDR3 has 16 residues. In germline, CDR1 is SGHRS, CDR2 YFSETQ. The CDR3 DNA reads TGCGCCAGCAGCTTGGGCGGACAGGGATCAAACGAAAAACTGTTTTTT. Translation: CASSLGGQGSNEKLFF.

This chain links TRBV30 with TRBJ2-7; 8 bases are a match to TRBD1. The CDR3 totals 13 residues. Germline CDR1 is GTSNPN and CDR2 is SVGIG (reference sequence). The CDR3 DNA follows: TGTGCTGCCCAGGGACAGGTCTCCTACGAGCAGTACTTC. Translation: CAAQGQVSYEQYF.

The chain employs TRBV18 and TRBJ2-3; the match to TRBD2 covers 8 bases. CDR3 length: 17 residues. Germline values: CDR1 KGHSH, CDR2 LQKENI. The trim removed 0 bases at V and 0 bases at J, leaving 5 bases unmatched. In DNA form, the CDR3 reads TGTGCCAGCTCACCACCTTTAGCGGGGACTAGCACAGATACGCAGTATTTT. Translated, it gives CASSPPLAGTSTDTQYF. Supplemented by reference TRBV18 and TRBJ2-3, the full variable domain reads NAGVMQNPRHLVRRRGQEARLRCSPMKGHSHVYWYRQLPEEGLKFMVYLQKENIIDESGMPKERFSAEFPKEGPSILRIQQVVRGDSAAYFCASSPPLAGTSTDTQYFGPGTRLTVL.

Notes on this clonotype: An end of the junction differs from the germline gene, which may be a read error. CDR3 amino acids: CVSSGTRMNTEAFF. The CDR3 DNA reads TGTGTCAGCAGTGGTACAAGAATGAACACTGAAGCTTTCTTT. This chain connects TRBV2 to TRBJ1-1; D unresolved. Looked up from germline, CDR1 is SNHLY and CDR2 is FYNNEI. The CDR3 runs to 14 residues. Supplemented by reference TRBV2 and TRBJ1-1, the full variable domain reads EPEVTQTPSHQVTQMGQEVILRCVPISNHLYFYWYRQILGQKVEFLVSFYNNEISEKSEIFDDQFSVERPDGSNFTLKIRSTKLEDSAMYFCVSSGTRMNTEAFFGQGTRLTVV.